Described below is a single T cell receptor (beta chain) sequence and its context. These data originate in a study of blood T cell repertoires in COVID-19. After removal of 3 bases from V and 0 bases from J, the junction contained 3 bases not matched to a gene. The germline gives CDR1 SGHRS, CDR2 YFSETQ. This CDR3 region has 15 residues. Produced via immunoSEQ multiplex PCR; TCRdb's table is partial and in-frame only. The data hold 100,000 to 150,000 clones, with around 85% observed a single time. The sample consisted of peripheral blood. The chain recombines TRBV5-1 with TRBJ1-5; TRBD1 matches 7 bases. The origin of this receptor is a woman older than 75 with COVID-19, enrolled during active disease. Here the CDR3 reads CASSSGTDSNQPQHF. DNA for the CDR3: TGCGCCAGCAGCTCCGGGACAGATAGCAATCAGCCCCAGCATTTT. The entire variable domain, with the rest obtained from reference TRBV5-1 and TRBJ1-5, is as follows: KAGVTQTPRYLIKTRGQQVTLSCSPISGHRSVSWYQQTPGQGLQFLFEYFSETQRNKGNFPGRFSGRQFSNSRSEMNVSTLELGDSALYLCASSSGTDSNQPQHFGDGTRLSIL.